This T cell receptor (beta chain) is drawn from a study of blood T cell repertoires in COVID-19. CDR1 and CDR2 from the germline V gene are SEHNR and FQNEAQ (reference sequence). The CDR3 contains 18 residues. Trimming left V 3 bases short and J 0 bases short, with 15 bases between. Here immunoSEQ multiplex PCR was the method, and the copy in TCRdb shows in-frame clones only, minus some. The sample has approximately 230,000 clones, 88% seen once. This sequence joins TRBV7-9 and TRBJ2-6, with D maybe TRBD1 (6 bases). The origin of this receptor is a woman aged 50 to 65 with acute COVID-19. The specimen sequenced was PBMCs or T cells enriched from blood (not recorded which). Here the CDR3 reads CASSLYRDHLSGANVLTF. The CDR3 nucleotides read TGTGCCAGCAGCTTGTACAGGGACCACCTCTCTGGGGCCAACGTCCTGACTTTC.